Included here is one T cell receptor beta chain sequence, with context. CDR3 length: 15 amino acids. The source of the sample is a study of cytomegalovirus exposure and HLA in healthy donors. Both 60 Vbeta primers and 13 Jbeta primers went into the PCR. Using immunoSEQ multiplex PCR, the repertoire was profiled, and TCRdb retains in-frame clones only, with some absent. The sample has about 80,000 clones, roughly three quarters seen once; the top ten hold 20% to 25%. This chain uses TRBV21-1 with TRBJ2-3; the table's D call, TRBD2, was not checked against the DNA. TRBV21-1 is shown as a pseudogene. Input material: PBMCs. This TCR came from a woman aged 45-65 years in good health and CMV-seropositive. CDR3: CASSPGTEGPNTQYF. In DNA, the CDR3 is TGTGCCAGCAGCCCCGGGACGGAGGGACCTAATACGCAGTATTTT.